The present T cell receptor (beta chain) was sequenced within a study of cytomegalovirus exposure and HLA in healthy donors. In the study overall: In an earlier analysis, around 100 million unique TCR beta sequences were found from some 200 million T cells.

The study's findings and limits: Reports showed the classifier diagnosing cytomegalovirus status with high specificity and sensitivity.

PCR used 60 Vbeta primers and 13 Jbeta primers. Profiling relied on immunoSEQ multiplex PCR, and the TCRdb table lists in-frame clones only, not all of them. Of approximately 240,000 clones listed, about 80% are singletons. Per germline, CDR1 LNHDA and CDR2 SQIVND (reference sequence). CDR3 size: 15 residues. V was clipped by 7 bases and J by 3 bases; unmatched bases: 7. Notes on this clone: Its antigen is not identified.

The chain carries TRBV19 and TRBJ2-1, with 9 bases identical to TRBD1. The sequenced sample consisted of PBMCs. The source of this sequence is a woman aged 40 to 55 in good health and CMV-seropositive. As DNA, the CDR3 is TGTGCCAGTAAGACCGGGACAGGGAACTACAATGAGCAGTTCTTC. Translating gives CASKTGTGNYNEQFF.